What follows are 32 T cell receptor beta chains derived from one specimen sequenced in a study of T cell changes during pregnancy in multiple sclerosis. Using immunoSEQ multiplex PCR, the repertoire was profiled, and TCRdb retains in-frame clones only, with some absent. The sample consists of 91,000 or so clones, over 80% of them appearing once. The sequenced sample was peripheral blood, obtained after pregnancy. Every receptor here comes from a female donor with multiple sclerosis, enrolled in a pregnancy study.

The V and J genes are TRBV5-8 and TRBJ2-7, with D perhaps TRBD2 (5 bases). Between the trimmed V and J ends, which lost 3 bases and 1 base, there was a span of 17 bases. From germline, CDR1 is SGHTS and CDR2 YDEGEE. The CDR3 is made up of 16 amino acids. For the CDR3, the DNA is TGTGCCAGCAGCTCCCACTCATTCAGCGGATCCTACGAGCAGTACTTC. Translated: CASSSHSFSGSYEQYF. Filled out from reference TRBV5-8 and TRBJ2-7, the complete variable domain reads EAGVTQSPTHLIKTRGQQATLRCSPISGHTSVYWYQQALGLGLQFLLWYDEGEERNRGNFPPRFSGRQFPNYSSELNVNALELEDSALYLCASSSHSFSGSYEQYFGPGTRLTVT.

The gene calls are TRBV19 and TRBJ1-3; 7 nucleotides align to TRBD1. The CDR3 extends over 13 amino acids. V gave up 6 bases and J gave up 3 bases; unmatched junction bases: 2. Germline CDR1 reads LNHDA; CDR2 reads SQIVND (reference sequence). In DNA form, the CDR3 reads TGTGCCAGTAGCACAGGGGTTGGAAACACCATATATTTT. It yields the protein CASSTGVGNTIYF.

This clone was counted between two and nine times. This chain links TRBV4-1 with TRBJ1-2; D possibly corresponds to TRBD1 (5 bases). Germline lookup yields CDR1 MGHRA and CDR2 YSYEKL. V was trimmed by 0 bases and J by 9 bases, leaving 11 bases between them. This CDR3 spans 13 amino acids. The CDR3 sequence is CASSQERGDSYTF. The CDR3 bases are TGCGCCAGCAGCCAAGAGCGGGGGGATAGCTACACCTTC.

This chain links TRBV5-8 with TRBJ1-5; D is uncertain. Germline assignment: CDR1 SGHTS and CDR2 YDEGEE. V was shortened by 4 bases and J by 7 bases, with 15 bases between the two germline ends. CDR3 length: 14 residues. As DNA, the CDR3 is TGTGCCAGCAGCGGAGAATCCCAGATGCAGCCCCAGCATTTT. Translation: CASSGESQMQPQHF. The variable domain in full, completed from reference TRBV5-8 and TRBJ1-5, reads EAGVTQSPTHLIKTRGQQATLRCSPISGHTSVYWYQQALGLGLQFLLWYDEGEERNRGNFPPRFSGRQFPNYSSELNVNALELEDSALYLCASSGESQMQPQHFGDGTRLSIL.

V and J are TRBV6-5 and TRBJ2-6, with 10 bases identical to TRBD1. Germline V gene lookup returns CDR1 MNHEY and CDR2 SVGAGI. Germline trimming cut 4 bases from V and 4 bases from J; bases unmatched to any gene: 4. This CDR3 contains 16 residues. The CDR3 loop is CASSWGTGEGANVLTF. CDR3 DNA sequence: TGTGCCAGCAGTTGGGGGACAGGGGAAGGGGCCAACGTCCTGACTTTC.

The rearrangement joins TRBV19 to TRBJ2-7; 8 positions match TRBD1. The CDR3 extends over 14 amino acids. Germline trimming cut 5 bases from V and 5 bases from J; bases unmatched to any gene: 8. The V gene's germline CDR1 is LNHDA and CDR2 SQIVND (reference sequence). The CDR3 region has the DNA TGTGCCAGTAGTTGGGGACAGGCGAACCACGAGCAGTACTTC. Amino acid sequence: CASSWGQANHEQYF.

The V call is TRBV25-1, the J call TRBJ1-2; D not certain. This CDR3 spans 17 amino acids. From germline, CDR1 is MGHDK and CDR2 SYGVNS. V lost 5 bases and J 2 bases, leaving 21 bases between the germline ends. CDR3 DNA: TGTGCCAGCAGTCCCCCGGGGTACACGACCCCAAACTATGGCTACACCTTC. Protein product: CASSPPGYTTPNYGYTF.

CDR3 residues: CASSLQGSVEMEQYF. For the CDR3, the DNA is TGTGCCAGCAGTTTGCAGGGGTCGGTCGAAATGGAGCAGTACTTC. V and J are TRBV27 and TRBJ2-7; D is possibly TRBD1 (6 bases). Germline values: CDR1 MNHEY, CDR2 SMNVEV (reference sequence). V was pared by 3 bases and J by 7 bases, with 19 bases between. The CDR3 length is 15 residues.

J is TRBJ2-3 and V is TRBV9, with TRBD2 as a possible D gene (7 bases). Trimming shortened V by 0 bases and J by 2 bases, and 22 bases separated the two germline ends. This CDR3 has 19 amino acids. Germline V CDR1 and CDR2: SGDLS, YYNGEE. CDR3 sequence reads: CASSVVRGRGGAPTDTQYF. The CDR3 DNA reads TGTGCCAGCAGCGTAGTGCGAGGGCGAGGGGGGGCCCCCACAGATACGCAGTATTTT.

The V call is TRBV5-6, the J call TRBJ1-2; D not certain. CDR3 length: 18 residues. V was cut by 4 bases and J by 1 base, with 23 bases left in between. Looked up from germline, CDR1 is SGHDT and CDR2 is YYEEEE. CDR3 coding DNA: TGTGCCAGCAGCCGGATTGGAGGGCTACTGGATTTTAACTATGGCTACACCTTC. Its translation: CASSRIGGLLDFNYGYTF.

The chain recombines TRBV7-2 with TRBJ2-5; 7 nucleotides line up with TRBD1. CDR1 and CDR2 (germline): SGHTA, FQGNSA. The CDR3 has 15 amino acids. V was pared by 1 base and J by 0 bases, with 2 bases of the junction left unmatched. The CDR3 nucleotides read TGTGCCAGCAGCTTAGAAGACAGGGACCAAGAGACCCAGTACTTC. Protein: CASSLEDRDQETQYF.

Written as DNA, the CDR3 is TGTGCCAGCAGCCAGGACACCTTTAACTATGGCTACACCTTC. Translated: CASSQDTFNYGYTF. The chain carries TRBV7-9 and TRBJ1-2; perhaps TRBD1 as D (5 bases). The germline CDR1 and CDR2 sequences are SEHNR and FQNEAQ (reference sequence). The CDR3 length is 14 residues. Trimming took 5 bases from V and 1 from J, leaving 11 bases between them.

The V call is TRBV19, the J call TRBJ2-7; possibly TRBD2 for D (7 bases). Germline values: CDR1 LNHDA, CDR2 SQIVND (reference sequence). The CDR3 spans 13 residues. Trimming left V 4 bases short and J 2 bases short, with 9 bases between. The CDR3 region is CASSREGAYEQYF. The CDR3 DNA follows: TGTGCCAGTAGTAGGGAGGGGGCCTACGAGCAGTACTTC.

The chain is built from TRBV5-1 and TRBJ2-2; no definite D call. Germline V gives CDR1 SGHRS, CDR2 YFSETQ. Trimming left V 0 bases short and J 2 bases short, with 8 bases between. This CDR3 spans 15 amino acids. CDR3 DNA sequence: TGCGCCAGCAGCTTGGAAGCTTATAACACCGGGGAGCTGTTTTTT. Translation gives CASSLEAYNTGELFF.

V is TRBV19 and J is TRBJ2-3; weak D call: TRBD2 (5 bases). The germline V gene encodes CDR1 LNHDA and CDR2 SQIVND (reference sequence). CDR3 length: 14 residues. V shed 6 bases and J shed 2 bases, with 12 bases lying between them. The DNA for the CDR3 is TGTGCCAGTAGAATGCCCGGGAACACAGATACGCAGTATTTT. Protein: CASRMPGNTDTQYF.

V gene TRBV5-6 combines with J gene TRBJ1-2, with 10 bases identical to TRBD1. Trimming at V came to 7 bases and at J to 6 bases, leaving 9 bases not matched to a gene. The CDR3 loop spans 14 amino acids. Germline V lookup: CDR1 SGHDT, CDR2 YYEEEE. CDR3 amino acids: CASQLTGTGDGYTF. The CDR3 bases are TGTGCCAGCCAACTTACCGGGACAGGGGATGGCTACACCTTC.

The genes are TRBV29-1 and TRBJ2-3, with TRBD2 as a possible D gene (6 bases). Per the germline V gene, CDR1 is SQVTM and CDR2 is ANQGSEA. The CDR3 length is 13 residues. Trimming left V 6 bases short and J 1 base short, with 11 bases between. The CDR3 loop is CSVGPGGTDTQYF. The CDR3 coding sequence is TGCAGCGTCGGACCGGGGGGCACAGATACGCAGTATTTT.

V usage is TRBV27 and J usage is TRBJ2-5; D unresolved. V lost 9 bases and J 5 bases, leaving 16 bases between the germline ends. This CDR3 spans 13 amino acids. Per the germline V gene, CDR1 is MNHEY and CDR2 is SMNVEV (reference sequence). The CDR3 loop reads CARGHLDGETQYF. For the CDR3, the DNA is TGTGCCAGGGGTCACCTAGATGGGGAGACCCAGTACTTC.

This chain connects TRBV18 to TRBJ1-1; no definite D call. The CDR3 is 15 residues long. V was pared by 3 bases and J by 3 bases, with 14 bases between. Germline V CDR1 and CDR2: KGHSH, LQKENI. DNA for the CDR3: TGTGCCAGCTCACCTGGGCAGGCCTCGGACACTGAAGCTTTCTTT. Translating it yields CASSPGQASDTEAFF.

The chain is built from TRBV2 and TRBJ2-1, with 10 positions matching TRBD1. The CDR3 runs 13 residues. Germline CDR1 reads SNHLY; CDR2 reads FYNNEI. The ends lost 9 bases at V and 9 bases at J; junction bases unmatched: 8. CDR3 in DNA: TGTGCCAGATCCGGGACAGGGGACGGTGAGCAGTTCTTC. It encodes CARSGTGDGEQFF.

The chain has TRBV7-8 and TRBJ1-1; 8 bases agree with TRBD1. The CDR3 is made up of 14 amino acids. The V gene's germline CDR1 is SGHVS and CDR2 FQNEAQ. Trimming removed 5 bases from V and 5 bases from J; junction bases left unmatched: 7. The CDR3 DNA is TGTGCCAGCAGCCAGCGCAGACAGGGGACTGAAGCTTTCTTT. It is translated as CASSQRRQGTEAFF. The variable domain in full, completed from reference TRBV7-8 and TRBJ1-1, reads GAGVSQSPRYKVAKRGQDVALRCDPISGHVSLFWYQQALGQGPEFLTYFQNEAQLDKSGLPSDRFFAERPEGSVSTLKIQRTQQEDSAVYLCASSQRRQGTEAFFGQGTRLTVV.

The V gene is TRBV30, the J gene TRBJ2-1; TRBD2 aligns across 7 bases. Trimming took 7 bases from V and 0 from J; bases not matched to a gene: 6. Per germline, CDR1 GTSNPN and CDR2 SVGIG (reference sequence). This CDR3 region has 14 residues. The CDR3 region has the DNA TGTGCCTTGCGACGACTAGCCTCCTACAATGAGCAGTTCTTC. Its protein is CALRRLASYNEQFF.

The gene calls are TRBV5-4 and TRBJ2-3; 10 bases line up with TRBD2. The CDR3 contains 16 residues. CDR1 is SGHNT and CDR2 is YYREEE in the germline V gene (reference sequence). V trimming: 4 bases; J trimming: 1 base; junction bases outside the gene matches: 6. The CDR3 loop reads CASSLRLAGGTDTQYF. CDR3 coding DNA: TGTGCCAGCAGCCTACGACTAGCGGGTGGCACAGATACGCAGTATTTT. Full variable domain (remainder filled in from reference TRBV5-4 and TRBJ2-3): ETGVTQSPTHLIKTRGQQVTLRCSSQSGHNTVSWYQQALGQGPQFIFQYYREEENGRGNFPPRFSGLQFPNYSSELNVNALELDDSALYLCASSLRLAGGTDTQYFGPGTRLTVL.

The rearrangement links TRBV9 to TRBJ2-1, with 8 bases that match TRBD2. Looked up from germline, CDR1 is SGDLS and CDR2 is YYNGEE. V dropped 0 bases and J dropped 2; count of bases not matched to a gene: 4. The CDR3 loop spans 16 amino acids. The CDR3 nucleotides read TGTGCCAGCAGCGTAGGAACAGCGGGAGCCTACAATGAGCAGTTCTTC. Its translation is CASSVGTAGAYNEQFF.

This chain connects TRBV4-3 to TRBJ2-1, with TRBD2 matching 9 bases. The CDR3 length is 17 residues. V dropped 0 bases and J dropped 5; count of bases not matched to a gene: 8. Germline CDR1 and CDR2: LGHNA and YSLEER. CDR3 loop: CASSQDLSSGGNNEQFF. The CDR3 DNA reads TGCGCCAGCAGCCAAGATCTGAGTAGCGGGGGTAACAATGAGCAGTTCTTC.

The chain employs TRBV7-9 and TRBJ1-5; no firm D call. This CDR3 spans 13 amino acids. Trimming cost V 4 bases and J 0 bases, with 4 bases left between them. Germline CDR1 is SEHNR and CDR2 is FQNEAQ (reference sequence). The DNA for the CDR3 is TGTGCCAGCAGCTCAGGTAGCAATCAGCCCCAGCATTTT. It translates to CASSSGSNQPQHF.

CDR3 loop: CASSSGAPNQPQHF. DNA for the CDR3: TGTGCCAGCAGTTCAGGGGCGCCCAATCAGCCCCAGCATTTT. The genes are TRBV7-9 and TRBJ1-5; a possible D gene is TRBD1 (6 bases). Germline V lookup: CDR1 SEHNR, CDR2 FQNEAQ (reference sequence). This CDR3 spans 14 amino acids. V was clipped by 6 bases and J by 3 bases, with 12 bases between them.

V and J are TRBV9 and TRBJ1-1; possible D gene TRBD1, 6 bases. Trimming cost V 4 bases and J 4 bases, with 17 bases left between them. This CDR3 spans 15 amino acids. Germline values: CDR1 SGDLS, CDR2 YYNGEE. The CDR3 sequence is CASSKQGVMVTEAFF. The DNA of the CDR3 is TGTGCCAGCAGCAAACAGGGCGTGATGGTCACTGAAGCTTTCTTT.

The chain links TRBV29-1 to TRBJ2-3, with TRBD2 identical over 13 bases. V lost 7 bases and J lost 2; bases outside the gene matches: 9. The CDR3 sequence is 16 residues long. Germline CDR1 is SQVTM and CDR2 is ANQGSEA. The CDR3 DNA sequence: TGCAGCGGCCTCGGGACTAGCGGGATCAACACAGATACGCAGTATTTT. It translates to CSGLGTSGINTDTQYF.

The chain links TRBV7-9 to TRBJ1-2; D is possibly TRBD1 (6 bases). This CDR3 has 12 residues. Germline CDR1 and CDR2: SEHNR and FQNEAQ (reference sequence). Deletions cut 6 bases from V and 6 bases from J, with 11 bases between. CDR3: CASSLAGDGYTF. CDR3 sequence (DNA): TGTGCCAGCAGTTTGGCAGGGGATGGCTACACCTTC.

V usage is TRBV6-6 and J usage is TRBJ1-2; TRBD1 matches at 9 bases. Unmatched junction bases numbered 9, after V lost 6 bases and J lost 7 bases. In germline, CDR1 is MNHNY, CDR2 SVGAGI (reference sequence). This CDR3 comprises 14 residues. DNA of the CDR3: TGTGCCAGCAGGCCTCAAGGGACAGGGAGTGGCTACACCTTC. This translates into CASRPQGTGSGYTF.

The chain joins TRBV7-6 to TRBJ1-5, with D tentatively TRBD1 (6 bases). The CDR3 totals 16 residues. Germline V lookup: CDR1 SGHVS, CDR2 FNYEAQ. The V end lost 4 bases, the J end lost 2 bases, and 15 bases lay between the germline ends. The CDR3 sequence is CASSSQGGLGNQPQHF. The CDR3 region has the DNA TGTGCCAGCAGCTCACAAGGGGGTCTGGGCAATCAGCCCCAGCATTTT.